These 21 T cell receptor beta chains were sequenced from one sample in a study of human T cells and chemical hapten exposure listed by TCRdb under 2021. Libraries were constructed by RACE. Instrument used: NextSeq 500. The public reads were run again by TCRdb, first through fastp at Q25 and then through MiXCR, and only productive beta chains were kept. Each entry is one CDR3 protein sequence, shown with its most common DNA and genes. The sample data list nearly 55,000 distinct CDR3 sequences, and 9.5% to 10% of these were observed just once. The ten largest clones represent around 1.6% of the sample. The label giving this sample's time point can be read as: patch test 2, 6 weeks after DPC sensitization. In the paper's terms, the treatment or condition label means: therapeutic diphenylcyclopropenone sensitization with weekly scalp DPC. Sample: whole blood, taken in connection with sensitization to the hapten diphenylcyclopropenone (DPC). These TCRs come from a woman in her forties or fifties with alopecia areata. Some clones in this sample may be carry-over from other donors' samples.

This clonotype has ten or more counts. The chain combines TRBV29-1 with TRBJ1-1; no firm D call. Trimming took off 5 bases at V and 2 bases at J, with 15 bases between the two ends. This CDR3 comprises 14 residues. Germline assignment: CDR1 SQVTM and CDR2 ANQGSEA. CDR3 loop: CSVQVDGRNTEAFF. The CDR3 DNA reads TGCAGCGTTCAGGTCGACGGCCGTAACACTGAAGCTTTCTTT.

The chain combines TRBV28 with TRBJ2-7; TRBD1 is a possible D gene (6 bases). Germline V CDR1 and CDR2: MDHEN, SYDVKM. The CDR3 is 12 residues long. V gave up 5 bases and J gave up 5 bases, with 10 bases separating them. CDR3 in DNA: TGTGCCAGCAGTGTGACAGGTAACGAGCAGTACTTC. Translated, it gives CASSVTGNEQYF.

This clonotype was picked up a small number of times. The chain is built from TRBV2 and TRBJ2-1; 8 bases agree with TRBD2. Germline CDR1 and CDR2: SNHLY and FYNNEI. The CDR3 extends over 13 amino acids. The junction had 3 bases not matched to a gene; V was cut back by 7 bases and J by 4 bases. The chain's CDR3 is CASKSGGYNEQFF. The CDR3, as DNA: TGTGCCAGCAAGAGCGGGGGTTACAATGAGCAGTTCTTC.

This clonotype was observed many times. The J gene is TRBJ2-3, the V gene TRBV29-1; D uncertain. Trimming pared 5 bases from V and 6 bases from J, leaving 12 bases between. This CDR3 contains 12 residues. Germline V gene lookup returns CDR1 SQVTM and CDR2 ANQGSEA. The DNA of the CDR3 is TGCAGCGTTCCGCCCTCCGGCGATACGCAGTATTTT. This encodes CSVPPSGDTQYF.

Ten or more counts support this clonotype. J is TRBJ2-7 and V is TRBV18, with a weak D call TRBD1 (6 bases). Trimming stripped 1 base from V and 5 bases from J, with 9 bases between. The length of the CDR3 is 13 residues. The V gene's germline CDR1 is KGHSH and CDR2 LQKENI. CDR3 amino acids: CASSPRQDDEQYF. In DNA, the CDR3 is TGTGCCAGCTCACCACGACAGGACGACGAGCAGTACTTC.

In this sample, this clonotype turned up a few times. V and J are TRBV14 and TRBJ2-7, with D perhaps TRBD2 (6 bases). V lost 4 bases and J lost 4, with 20 bases in between. There are 16 residues in the CDR3. CDR1 and CDR2 from the germline V gene are SGHDN and FVKESK. The CDR3 is CASSPTWGLQIYEQYF. DNA for the CDR3: TGTGCCAGCAGCCCGACGTGGGGACTGCAGATATACGAGCAGTACTTC.

Comment on this clonotype: One base away lies a much larger clone, so this may be a sequencing read error. The chain joins TRBV12-3 or TRBV12-4 to TRBJ2-1; D not certain. The last part of the DNA fits TRBJ2-7 better; the J call may be wrong. The CDR3 loop spans 13 amino acids. The DNA for the CDR3 is TGTGCCAGCGGAGTAAGCTCCTACAATGAGCAGTACTTC. Translated: CASGVSSYNEQYF.

This clonotype has at least ten counts. The chain is built from TRBV20-1 and TRBJ2-7, with D perhaps matching TRBD1 or TRBD2 (5 bases each). The germline gives CDR1 DFQATT, CDR2 SNEGSKA (reference sequence). V was pared by 0 bases and J by 9 bases, with 12 bases between. The CDR3 consists of 12 residues. CDR3 DNA: TGCAGTGCTAGAGAAGGGACGTCCTTGCAGTACTTC. Translating it yields CSAREGTSLQYF.

In its sample, this clonotype was seen a few times. This rearrangement joins TRBV20-1 to TRBJ2-7; D remains ambiguous. V lost 3 bases, J lost 2 bases, and 14 bases lay in between. The CDR3 is 14 residues long. Germline V CDR1 and CDR2: DFQATT, SNEGSKA (reference sequence). CDR3 DNA: TGCAGTGCTAGCGTACCTTTAGCCCCCTACGAGCAGTACTTC. This translates into CSASVPLAPYEQYF.

This sequence joins TRBV4-2 and TRBJ1-5, with 7 positions matching TRBD1. CDR1 LGHNA and CDR2 YNFKEQ come from the germline V gene. Losses at the gene ends were 3 bases for V and 7 bases for J; bases not matched to a gene: 15. The CDR3 runs to 17 residues. CDR3 bases: TGTGCCAGCAGCCAGGCACAGGGGCGGTCTTCAGGACAGCCCCAGCATTTT. It translates to CASSQAQGRSSGQPQHF.

The chain recombines TRBV25-1 with TRBJ1-4; TRBD1 might be the D (5 bases). Germline CDR1 and CDR2: MGHDK and SYGVNS. Trimming took off 3 bases at V and 6 bases at J, with 14 bases between the two ends. There are 15 residues in the CDR3. CDR3 sequence: CASSDPGGVHEKLFF. The CDR3 DNA reads TGTGCCAGCAGTGACCCTGGGGGTGTTCATGAAAAACTGTTTTTT.

In its sample, this clonotype was seen many times. The gene calls are TRBV19 and TRBJ1-5; D might be TRBD1 (5 bases). V gave up 3 bases and J gave up 1 base, with 10 bases separating them. The CDR3 runs 15 residues. Looked up from germline, CDR1 is LNHDA and CDR2 is SQIVND (reference sequence). CDR3 amino acids: CASSISRQSNQPQHF. In DNA form, the CDR3 reads TGTGCCAGTAGTATTTCAAGACAGAGCAATCAGCCCCAGCATTTT.

This clonotype was counted a few times. This chain links TRBV12-3 or TRBV12-4 with TRBJ1-6; D not resolved. This CDR3 comprises 14 residues. V shed 0 bases and J shed 5 bases, with 5 bases lying between them. CDR3 sequence reads: CASSLALDNSPLHF. As DNA, the CDR3 is TGTGCCAGCAGTTTAGCGTTGGATAATTCACCCCTCCACTTT.

In this sample, this clonotype turned up many times. The rearrangement links TRBV20-1 to TRBJ2-3; D may be TRBD2 (5 bases). Trimming pared 6 bases from V and 8 bases from J, leaving 15 bases between. Per the germline V gene, CDR1 is DFQATT and CDR2 is SNEGSKA (reference sequence). This CDR3 region has 12 residues. The CDR3 nucleotides read TGCAGTGCCCCCGCAGCGGTCGGTACGCAGTATTTT. Encoded protein: CSAPAAVGTQYF.

At least ten counts were recorded for this clonotype. V is TRBV5-1 and J is TRBJ2-7; 8 bases line up with TRBD1. This CDR3 is 14 amino acids long. The germline V gene has CDR1 SGHRS and CDR2 YFSETQ. Trimming at V came to 5 bases and at J to 9 bases, leaving 13 bases not matched to a gene. CDR3 sequence reads: CASSDRGQGPRQYF. The CDR3 coding sequence is TGCGCCAGCAGTGACCGAGGACAGGGCCCTAGGCAGTACTTC.

The gene calls are TRBV18 and TRBJ2-1; 12 bases agree with TRBD2. Germline assignment: CDR1 KGHSH and CDR2 LQKENI. The CDR3 length is 15 residues. V lost 3 bases to trimming and J lost 9 bases; unmatched junction nucleotides: 6. The CDR3 is CASSPRLAGVREQFF. CDR3 coding DNA: TGTGCCAGCTCACCTCGACTAGCGGGAGTTCGTGAGCAGTTCTTC. Drawing the rest from reference TRBV18 and TRBJ2-1, the complete variable domain is NAGVMQNPRHLVRRRGQEARLRCSPMKGHSHVYWYRQLPEEGLKFMVYLQKENIIDESGMPKERFSAEFPKEGPSILRIQQVVRGDSAAYFCASSPRLAGVREQFFGPGTRLTVL.

This clonotype was seen many times. The chain links TRBV28 to TRBJ1-2; tentative D call: TRBD1 (6 bases). The CDR3 contains 14 residues. Germline CDR1 and CDR2: MDHEN and SYDVKM. Trimming removed 3 bases at V and 4 bases at J, with 12 bases between. This CDR3 reads CASSLGGRAYGYTF. The CDR3 nucleotides are TGTGCCAGCAGTTTGGGGGGCAGGGCCTATGGCTACACCTTC.

This clonotype was counted ten times or more. This chain uses TRBV18 with TRBJ1-1, with TRBD1 matching 9 bases. The ends lost 2 bases at V and 6 bases at J; junction bases unmatched: 7. The CDR3 contains 15 residues. Germline V gene sequence: CDR1 KGHSH, CDR2 LQKENI. This chain's CDR3 is CASSPNDRGIAEAFF. The CDR3 region has the DNA TGTGCCAGCTCACCAAATGACAGGGGGATCGCTGAAGCTTTCTTT.

This clonotype was counted many times. This chain connects TRBV3-1 to TRBJ1-4; weak D call: TRBD1 (5 bases). From germline, CDR1 is LGHDT and CDR2 YNNKEL (reference sequence). The CDR3 length is 13 residues. V lost 3 bases and J 6 bases, leaving 8 bases between the germline ends. CDR3 residues: CASSQSGDEKLFF. As DNA, the CDR3 is TGTGCCAGCAGCCAGTCGGGGGATGAAAAACTGTTTTTT. The full variable domain, rest sourced from reference TRBV3-1 and TRBJ1-4, is DTAVSQTPKYLVTQMGNDKSIKCEQNLGHDTMYWYKQDSKKFLKIMFSYNNKELIINETVPNRFSPKSPDKAHLNLHINSLELGDSAVYFCASSQSGDEKLFFGSGTQLSVL.

This clonotype was seen at least ten times. This sequence joins TRBV10-2 and TRBJ1-2; tentative D call: TRBD1 (6 bases). Germline assignment: CDR1 WSHSY and CDR2 SAAADI. Trimming removed 5 bases at V and 8 bases at J, with 9 bases between. This CDR3 spans 11 amino acids. CDR3 DNA: TGCGCCAGCAGTAGAGGGGGAGGCTACACCTTC. It is translated as CASSRGGGYTF.

The rearrangement uses TRBV6-6 and TRBJ2-7; 10 bases align to TRBD1. The CDR3 length is 16 residues. V shed 8 bases, J shed 0 bases, and the junction held 10 bases outside the gene matches. CDR1 MNHNY and CDR2 SVGAGI come from the germline V gene (reference sequence). The CDR3 sequence: CASASAGTGDSYEQYF. CDR3 DNA: TGTGCCAGCGCTTCCGCCGGGACAGGGGACTCCTACGAGCAGTACTTC.